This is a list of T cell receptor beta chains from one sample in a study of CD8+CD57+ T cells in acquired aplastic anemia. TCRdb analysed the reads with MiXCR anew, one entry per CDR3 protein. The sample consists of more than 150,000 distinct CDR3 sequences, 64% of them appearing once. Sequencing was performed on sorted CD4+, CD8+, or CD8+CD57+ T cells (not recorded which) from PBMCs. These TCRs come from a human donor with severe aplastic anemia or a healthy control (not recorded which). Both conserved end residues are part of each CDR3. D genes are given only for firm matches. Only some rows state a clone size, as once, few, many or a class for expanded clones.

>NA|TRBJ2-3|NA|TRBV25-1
TGTGCCAGCAGTGGCCTACAGGGTCGCAGAGAGGGTGATACGCAGTATTTT
CASSGLQGRREGDTQYF
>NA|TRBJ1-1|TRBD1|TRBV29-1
TGCAGCTCTTGCGGGCAGGGGGGAAGGGAACGTGAAGCTTTCTTT
CSSCGQGGREREAFF
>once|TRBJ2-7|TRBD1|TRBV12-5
TGTGCTAGTGGTTTGGTCCAGGACAGGGTCTACGAGCAGTACTTC
CASGLVQDRVYEQYF
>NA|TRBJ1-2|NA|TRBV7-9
TGTGCCAGCAGCTTGGAGGGGGACTACTATGGCTACACCTTC
CASSLEGDYYGYTF
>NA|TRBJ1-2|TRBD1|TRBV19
TGTGCCAGTAGGTCGGGACAGGGAGCATATGGCTACACCTTC
CASRSGQGAYGYTF
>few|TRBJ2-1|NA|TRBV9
TGTGCCAGCAGCCCCCCAATGAACGGTGAGCAGTTCTTC
CASSPPMNGEQFF
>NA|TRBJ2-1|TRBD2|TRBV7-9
TGTGCCAGCAGCTCCCAAGCGGGAGGGCGACAGTTCTTC
CASSSQAGGRQFF
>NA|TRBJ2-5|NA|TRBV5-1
TGCGCCAGCAGCTTGGTCGGGAAGACCCAGTACTTC
CASSLVGKTQYF
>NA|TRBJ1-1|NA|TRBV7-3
TGTGCCAGCAGTCCCAGACAACCGACTGAAGCTTTCTTT
CASSPRQPTEAFF
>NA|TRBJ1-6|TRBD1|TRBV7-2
TGTGCCAGCAGATGGACAGGGGTGAATTCACCCCTCCACTTT
CASRWTGVNSPLHF
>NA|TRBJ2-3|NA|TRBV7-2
TGTGCCAGCAGCTTAGGGGAGACAGATACGCAGTATTTT
CASSLGETDTQYF
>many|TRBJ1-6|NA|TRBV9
TGTGCCAGCAGCTTAGAGGGTGGGGTTTTGGAAAATTCACCCCTCCACTTT
CASSLEGGVLENSPLHF
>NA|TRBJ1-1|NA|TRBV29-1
TGCAGCGTTGAAGGTGGGGTGAGCACTGAAGCTTTCTTT
CSVEGGVSTEAFF
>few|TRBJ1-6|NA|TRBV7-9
TGTGCCAGCAGCTTAGCGAAGGGAGGGCCGAATTCACCCCTCCACTTT
CASSLAKGGPNSPLHF
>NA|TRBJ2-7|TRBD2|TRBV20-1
TGCAGTGCCCCAAAAGCGGGAGCGGCCTACAATGAGCAGTACTTC
CSAPKAGAAYNEQYF
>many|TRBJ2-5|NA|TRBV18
TGTGCCAGCTCACCCGGCGCGGGAGAGACCCAGTACTTC
CASSPGAGETQYF
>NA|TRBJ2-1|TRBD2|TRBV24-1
TGTGCCACCAGTGAGCCGGGGACTAGTCAGTATGAGCAGTTCTTC
CATSEPGTSQYEQFF
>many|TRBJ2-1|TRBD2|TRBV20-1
TGCAGTGCTACCGTCCAACTAGCGGGGGATTACAATGAGCAGTTCTTC
CSATVQLAGDYNEQFF
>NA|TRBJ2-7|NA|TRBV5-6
TGTGCCAGCAGCCGACGGCGGGTTTCTGGATACGAGCAGTACTTC
CASSRRRVSGYEQYF
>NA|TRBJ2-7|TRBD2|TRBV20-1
TGCAGTGCTAGAGATATTCACGGGACTAACGGCTCCTACGAGCAGTACTTC
CSARDIHGTNGSYEQYF
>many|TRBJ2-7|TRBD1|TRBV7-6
TGTGCCAGCAGCTTACGTACAGGGGGGTACGAGCAGTACTTC
CASSLRTGGYEQYF
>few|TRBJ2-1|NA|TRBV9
TGTGCCAGCACCCCAGGGGCAGCGTACAATGAGCAGTTCTTC
CASTPGAAYNEQFF
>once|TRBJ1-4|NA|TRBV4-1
TGCGCCAGCAGCCAAGAAGGGAGGGAGGCTGAAAAACTGTTTTTT
CASSQEGREAEKLFF
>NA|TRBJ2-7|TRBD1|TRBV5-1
TGCGCCAGCAGCCCGGGACAGAGCAATAACTACGAGCAGTACTTC
CASSPGQSNNYEQYF
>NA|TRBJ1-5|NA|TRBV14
TGTGCCAGCAGCCAGACAGGTAACGGCAATCAGCCCCAGCATTTT
CASSQTGNGNQPQHF
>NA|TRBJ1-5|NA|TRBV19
TGTGCCAGTAGTATGATCTCAGGGGCTCGTCAGCCCCAGCATTTT
CASSMISGARQPQHF
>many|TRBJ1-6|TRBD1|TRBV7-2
TGTGCCAGCAGCCCCGCGGGACACAGGGGAAATTCACCCCTCCACTTT
CASSPAGHRGNSPLHF
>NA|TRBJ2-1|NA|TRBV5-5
TGTGCCAGCAGCTCTGGGACATTCCTCTCTGGGGCCAACGAGCAGTTCTTC
CASSSGTFLSGANEQFF
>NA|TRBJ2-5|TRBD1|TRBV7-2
TGTGCCAGCAGCTTAGGGACAGGGGGTCAGCCCCAGTACTTC
CASSLGTGGQPQYF
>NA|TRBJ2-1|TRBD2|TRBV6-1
TGTGCCAGCAGACAGACTAGCGGGGTTCACAATGAGCAGTTCTTC
CASRQTSGVHNEQFF
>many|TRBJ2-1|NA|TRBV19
TGTGCCAGTACTGGCGTCCCGGGACACCATTACAATGAGCAGTTCTTC
CASTGVPGHHYNEQFF
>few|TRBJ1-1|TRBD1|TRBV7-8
TGTGCCAGCAGCTCCGGGACAGGGATTGAGACTGAAGCTTTCTTT
CASSSGTGIETEAFF
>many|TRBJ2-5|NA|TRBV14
TGTGCCAGCAGCCAAGATGGTCCCGACCAAGAGACCCAGTACTTC
CASSQDGPDQETQYF
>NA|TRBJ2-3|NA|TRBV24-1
TGTGCCACCAGTGATTTACTTGATACGCAGTATTTT
CATSDLLDTQYF
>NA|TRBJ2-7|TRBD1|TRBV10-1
TGCGCCAGCATGGGGAGACAGGGCCTTTCTTACGAGCAGTACTTC
CASMGRQGLSYEQYF
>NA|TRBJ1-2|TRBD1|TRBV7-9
TGTGCCAGCAGCTTGGCAAACAGGGGTTTAATAGGCTACACCTTC
CASSLANRGLIGYTF
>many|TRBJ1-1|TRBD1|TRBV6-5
TGTGCCAGCAGTTACTCACGGACAGGAGGGTTGAACACTGAAGCTTTCTTT
CASSYSRTGGLNTEAFF
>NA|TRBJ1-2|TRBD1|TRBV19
TGTGCCAGTGGGGACAGCCAGAGCTATGGCTACACCTTC
CASGDSQSYGYTF
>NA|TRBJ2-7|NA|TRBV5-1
TGCGCCAGCAGCTTGGATGCAGGGGCGAGCTACGAGCAGTACTTC
CASSLDAGASYEQYF
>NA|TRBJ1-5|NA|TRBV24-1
TGTGCCACCAGTGATTCCCAGGCGTACAATCAGCCCCAGCATTTT
CATSDSQAYNQPQHF
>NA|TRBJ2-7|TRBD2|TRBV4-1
TGCGCCAGCAGCCAGACTAGCGGGGGGGCGATTGGTTACGAGCAGTACTTC
CASSQTSGGAIGYEQYF
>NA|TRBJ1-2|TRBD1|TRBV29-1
TGCAGCGTTGCGATGAGGGGGCCTGACTATGGCTACACCTTC
CSVAMRGPDYGYTF
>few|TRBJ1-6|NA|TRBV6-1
TGTGCCAGCAGTCCCACCAATTCACCCCTCCACTTT
CASSPTNSPLHF
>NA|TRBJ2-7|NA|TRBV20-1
TGCAGTGCTACACAGAAACGGGACTACGAGCAGTACTTC
CSATQKRDYEQYF
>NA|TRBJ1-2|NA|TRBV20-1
TGCAGTGCTAGATCCGTTTCGGGCCGCAACTATGGCTACACCTTC
CSARSVSGRNYGYTF
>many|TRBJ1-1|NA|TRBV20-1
TGCAGTGCTAGAGAGTCACAGGCAAGCACTGAAGCTTTCTTT
CSARESQASTEAFF
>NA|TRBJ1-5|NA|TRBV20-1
TGCAGTGCTAGTACGGGACCGATAAATTCCCAGCATTTT
CSASTGPINSQHF
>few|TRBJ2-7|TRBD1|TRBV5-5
TGTGCCAGCAGCCCCTCGACAGGGCCCGAGCAGTACTTC
CASSPSTGPEQYF